The 9 T cell receptor beta chains below come from one sample, sequenced in a study of T cell responses to AZD1222 COVID-19 vaccine. TCRdb's copy holds only in-frame clones and misses some; the assay was immunoSEQ multiplex PCR. This table holds about 140,000 clones, less than 95% found once. The sequenced sample was peripheral blood, obtained 28 days after the second dose of the MenACWY control vaccine. These receptors were obtained from an adult who received the MenACWY meningococcal vaccine as a control.

The V and J genes are TRBV6-1 and TRBJ2-7; D call uncertain. With 1 base removed from V and 6 bases from J, the gap between germline ends came to 13 bases. The germline V gene encodes CDR1 MNHNS and CDR2 SASEGT. This CDR3 comprises 14 residues. The CDR3 is CASSEDVRVGEQYF. CDR3 in DNA: TGTGCCAGCAGTGAAGATGTCAGAGTCGGCGAGCAGTACTTC.

J is TRBJ2-7 and V is TRBV28; 8 bases match TRBD2. Trimming removed 8 bases from V and 3 bases from J; junction bases left unmatched: 6. This CDR3 comprises 13 residues. Germline lookup yields CDR1 MDHEN and CDR2 SYDVKM. The CDR3 nucleotides are TGTGCCAGCCGCCGGACTAGCAGCTACGAGCAGTACTTC. Its translation: CASRRTSSYEQYF.

This chain links TRBV15 with TRBJ1-5; the D is unclear. Trimming took off 4 bases at V and 4 bases at J, with 5 bases between the two ends. Germline assignment: CDR1 LNHNV and CDR2 YYDKDF (reference sequence). The CDR3 length is 12 residues. The chain's CDR3 is CATSNPNQPQHF. In DNA form, the CDR3 reads TGTGCCACCAGCAATCCGAATCAGCCCCAGCATTTT.

The chain has TRBV6-5 and TRBJ2-7, with TRBD2 matching over 12 bases. CDR3 length: 15 amino acids. J gave up 3 bases and V 6 bases, and 6 bases lay outside the gene matches. Per the germline V gene, CDR1 is MNHEY and CDR2 is SVGAGI. In DNA, the CDR3 is TGTGCCAGCAGCGACACACTAGCGGGGGGCTACGAGCAGTACTTC. It yields the protein CASSDTLAGGYEQYF.

This clone was observed a single time. This chain connects TRBV6-2 or TRBV6-3 to TRBJ2-1; no clear D. This CDR3 has 12 residues. Between the trimmed V and J ends, which lost 0 bases and 4 bases, there was a span of 1 base. Germline-derived CDR1 and CDR2 are MNHEY and SVGEGT. Written as DNA, the CDR3 is TGTGCCAGCAGTTACTCGTACAATGAGCAGTTCTTC. Amino acids: CASSYSYNEQFF.

The chain links TRBV7-2 to TRBJ1-1, with D unresolved. The CDR3 totals 14 residues. Germline lookup yields CDR1 SGHTA and CDR2 FQGNSA. V was shortened by 1 base and J by 1 base, with 7 bases between the two germline ends. CDR3 sequence: CASSLVAGNTEAFF. The CDR3 region has the DNA TGTGCCAGCAGCTTAGTCGCAGGGAACACTGAAGCTTTCTTT. The entire variable domain, with the rest obtained from reference TRBV7-2 and TRBJ1-1, is as follows: GAGVSQSPSNKVTEKGKDVELRCDPISGHTALYWYRQSLGQGLEFLIYFQGNSAPDKSGLPSDRFSAERTGGSVSTLTIQRTQQEDSAVYLCASSLVAGNTEAFFGQGTRLTVV.

The V call is TRBV28, the J call TRBJ1-4, with D maybe TRBD1 (6 bases). The ends were cut back, 3 bases at V and 8 bases at J, with 16 bases in the middle. The CDR3 consists of 15 residues. Germline CDR1 reads MDHEN; CDR2 reads SYDVKM. The CDR3 region is CASSLPGTGAEKLFF. For the CDR3, the DNA is TGTGCCAGCAGTTTGCCCGGGACGGGGGCCGAAAAACTGTTTTTT. The full variable domain, in which reference TRBV28 and TRBJ1-4 provide the parts outside the CDR3, is DVKVTQSSRYLVKRTGEKVFLECVQDMDHENMFWYRQDPGLGLRLIYFSYDVKMKEKGDIPEGYSVSREKKERFSLILESASTNQTSMYLCASSLPGTGAEKLFFGSGTQLSVL.

This chain joins TRBV19 and TRBJ1-4; no clear D gene. V lost 4 bases and J lost 7, with 16 bases in between. Per the germline V gene, CDR1 is LNHDA and CDR2 is SQIVND (reference sequence). This CDR3 spans 15 amino acids. The CDR3 DNA sequence: TGTGCCAGTAGTAGTATATCCTCTGAGGGTGAAAAACTGTTTTTT. As protein: CASSSISSEGEKLFF. The full variable domain, rest sourced from reference TRBV19 and TRBJ1-4, is DGGITQSPKYLFRKEGQNVTLSCEQNLNHDAMYWYRQDPGQGLRLIYYSQIVNDFQKGDIAEGYSVSREKKESFPLTVTSAQKNPTAFYLCASSSISSEGEKLFFGSGTQLSVL.

This clone was seen once. This chain uses TRBV7-9 with TRBJ2-5; D gene ambiguous. V was clipped by 7 bases and J by 2 bases, with 11 bases between them. Germline lookup yields CDR1 SEHNR and CDR2 FQNEAQ (reference sequence). The CDR3 is 13 amino acids. CDR3 nucleotide sequence: TGTGCCAGCACCCAGCCCGGGCAAGAGACCCAGTACTTC. It yields the protein CASTQPGQETQYF.